These T cell receptor beta chains were read from a single sample in a study of CD8+CD57+ T cells in acquired aplastic anemia. One entry per CDR3 protein, called by TCRdb with MiXCR from the reads. The top ten clones hold under 1.5% of a sample with hundreds of thousands of distinct CDR3 sequences, 56% of them seen once. The source material was sorted CD4+, CD8+, or CD8+CD57+ T cells (not recorded which) from PBMCs. These receptors were obtained from a human donor with aplastic anemia. Both conserved end residues are part of each CDR3. Fields, in order: J gene, V gene, clone size, CDR3 length, D gene, CDR3 DNA, CDR3 protein. A D gene is named only where the DNA matches it firmly. Clone size is given for some rows only: seen once, a few or many times, or a class if the clone is expanded.

>TRBJ2-7|TRBV3-1|NA|15|NA
TGTGCCAGCAGCCAAGAGTTGGCCAGTTCCTACGAGCAGTACTTC
CASSQELASSYEQYF
>TRBJ2-1|TRBV29-1|NA|14|NA
TGCAGCGCTCGGCCGGGAAGGTCCTACAATGAGCAGTTCTTC
CSARPGRSYNEQFF
>TRBJ1-2|TRBV5-1|once|14|NA
TGCGCCAGCAGCTTGTCAGCGCCCAACTATGGCTACACCTTC
CASSLSAPNYGYTF
>TRBJ1-1|TRBV2|NA|10|NA
TGTGCCAGCAGTGGGGTGGGGGCTTTCTTT
CASSGVGAFF
>TRBJ1-2|TRBV15|NA|15|TRBD1
TGTGCCACCAGCAGCCGGACAGGTCGGTGGTATGGCTACACCTTC
CATSSRTGRWYGYTF
>TRBJ2-7|TRBV2|NA|13|TRBD2
TGTGCCAGCAAGGAAAGCGGGGGCTACGAGCAGTACTTC
CASKESGGYEQYF
>TRBJ2-5|TRBV5-1|NA|16|TRBD1
TGCGCCATCAGCCCGCTGCACGGACAGGGGCAAGAGACCCAGTACTTC
CAISPLHGQGQETQYF
>TRBJ1-6|TRBV28|many|12|TRBD1
TGTGCCAGCAGTTTGGGGGGACAGATCCTACACTTT
CASSLGGQILHF
>TRBJ2-6|TRBV20-1|NA|17|TRBD1
TGCAGTGCTTTAACAGGGGGCGGCTACTCTGGGGCCAACGTCCTGACTTTC
CSALTGGGYSGANVLTF
>TRBJ2-5|TRBV20-1|many|14|NA
TGCAGTGCTAGAGATCGGAGGGGCCGGGAGACCCAGTACTTC
CSARDRRGRETQYF
>TRBJ2-1|TRBV7-9|NA|15|TRBD2
TGTGCCGGCAGAGTCTGGGGGGGACGGTACAATGAGCAGCTCTTC
CAGRVWGGRYNEQLF
>TRBJ2-1|TRBV9|many|15|NA
TGTGCCAGCAGCCCTTCCCCGGGGGAGAACAATGAGCAGTTCTTC
CASSPSPGENNEQFF
>TRBJ1-2|TRBV19|NA|12|NA
TGTGCCAGTAGTAGTTACAACTATGGCTACACCTTC
CASSSYNYGYTF
>TRBJ2-1|TRBV13|few|13|NA
TGTGCCAGCAGCTTTACAGGGTTGGTTGAGCAGTTCTTC
CASSFTGLVEQFF
>TRBJ2-7|TRBV10-2|NA|11|NA
TGCGCCAGCAACGGATACTACGAGCAGTATTTC
CASNGYYEQYF
>TRBJ2-2|TRBV20-1|NA|14|NA
TGCAGTGCTAGAGAAACGGGGAACACCGGGGAGCTGTTTTTT
CSARETGNTGELFF
>TRBJ1-2|TRBV20-1|NA|10|NA
TGCAGTGCTAAGGAGCTACTCTACACCTTC
CSAKELLYTF
>TRBJ2-3|TRBV5-1|NA|15|TRBD2
TGCGCCAGCAGCTTGGCCGGGAGGGCCATAGATACGCAGTATTTT
CASSLAGRAIDTQYF
>TRBJ2-1|TRBV29-1|once|13|NA
TGCAGCTACGAGGTGTCTAGCGACGATGAGCAGTTCTTC
CSYEVSSDDEQFF
>TRBJ2-7|TRBV7-9|NA|14|NA
TGTGCCAGCAGCTACGACAGATCTCCCTACGAGCAGTACTTC
CASSYDRSPYEQYF
>TRBJ2-7|TRBV7-9|NA|12|TRBD2
TGTGCCAGCAGCTTAGGTTCGGGACTAGCCTCTTTC
CASSLGSGLASF
>TRBJ1-1|TRBV7-9|NA|16|NA
TGTGCCAGCAGCCCGGCAGGGTCAGGGATGAACACTGAAGCTTTCTTT
CASSPAGSGMNTEAFF
>TRBJ1-1|TRBV7-3|NA|15|NA
TGTGCCAGCAGCTTAGTAGCAAATCCGGGCACTGAAGCTTTCTTT
CASSLVANPGTEAFF
>TRBJ2-4|TRBV25-1|NA|18|TRBD2
TGTGCCAGCAGTTCCCAGACTAGCGGGGGGGCAACCAAAAACATTCAGTACTTC
CASSSQTSGGATKNIQYF
>TRBJ2-5|TRBV15|many|16|TRBD1
TGTGCCACCAGCAGCGCCCTCGGACAGGTCTTTGGGACCCAGTACTTC
CATSSALGQVFGTQYF
>TRBJ2-7|TRBV14|NA|14|TRBD1
TGTGCCAGCAGCCCGACAGGGATTGCCTACGAGCAGTACTTC
CASSPTGIAYEQYF
>TRBJ1-1|TRBV6-2/TRBV6-3|many|16|NA
TGTGCCAGCAGTTACCTGCCCGGGACGGTCGCCTTTGAAGCTTTCTTT
CASSYLPGTVAFEAFF
>TRBJ2-3|TRBV7-8|NA|17|TRBD2
TGTGCCAGCAGCTTAGCGTACGGCGGGGGGACGCTAGATACGCAGTATTTT
CASSLAYGGGTLDTQYF
>TRBJ2-7|TRBV10-3|once|16|TRBD2
TGTGCCATCAGTGATGGCTCCGGGACTACCCGCTACGAGCAGTACTTC
CAISDGSGTTRYEQYF
>TRBJ1-2|TRBV19|few|11|NA
TGTGCCAGTAGTCTGAACTATGGCTACACCTTC
CASSLNYGYTF
>TRBJ1-1|TRBV7-9|many|16|NA
TGTGCCAGCAGCCTTTCAGGCGGTATCAGGGATCCTGAAGCTTTCTTT
CASSLSGGIRDPEAFF
>TRBJ2-5|TRBV2|NA|12|NA
TGTGCCAGCAGCCCCACGGGGGAGACCCAGTACTTC
CASSPTGETQYF
>TRBJ2-2|TRBV12-3/TRBV12-4|many|13|NA
TGTGCCAGCAGTATAGCCGGGGCCGGGGAGCTGTTTTTT
CASSIAGAGELFF
>TRBJ2-7|TRBV6-5|NA|15|TRBD1
TGTGCCAGCAGCTTAGACAGGGCTAACTCCTACGAGCAGTACTTC
CASSLDRANSYEQYF
>TRBJ2-2|TRBV5-4|many|15|NA
TGTGCCAGCAGCTTGGACAGCAGAAAAACCGGGGAGCTGTTTTTT
CASSLDSRKTGELFF
>TRBJ1-5|TRBV19|NA|17|NA
TGTGCCAGTAGTATCATCCAGGCCCCGTATAGCAATCAGCCCCAGCATTTT
CASSIIQAPYSNQPQHF
>TRBJ2-5|TRBV7-2|many|15|NA
TGTGCCAGCAGCCTCTTTGCGGGGCCGCAAGAGACCCAGTACTTC
CASSLFAGPQETQYF
>TRBJ2-5|TRBV6-1|many|13|NA
TGTGCCAGCAGTACCTTGGGATTAGAGACCCAGTACTTC
CASSTLGLETQYF
>TRBJ1-2|TRBV7-2|NA|12|NA
TGTGCCAGCAGCCCCTGGGTCTCTGGAAACACCTTC
CASSPWVSGNTF
>TRBJ2-7|TRBV7-9|NA|12|NA
TGTGCCAGCAGCTTGCACACCTACGAGCAGTACTTC
CASSLHTYEQYF
>TRBJ2-7|TRBV7-8|NA|14|NA
TGTGCCAGCAGCTTAGGCAGGGGTTCCCACGAGCAGTACTTC
CASSLGRGSHEQYF
>TRBJ1-1|TRBV12-3/TRBV12-4|many|12|NA
TGTGCCAGCAGTTTAGGGGAGGGGAGGGCTTTCTTT
CASSLGEGRAFF
>TRBJ2-2|TRBV19|many|15|TRBD2
TGTGCCAGTAGTATCGGCGGGAGAAGGATCGGGGAGCTGTTTTTT
CASSIGGRRIGELFF
>TRBJ1-2|TRBV19|many|14|NA
TGTGCCAGTAGTATATCTAGACGGAACTATGGCTACACCTTC
CASSISRRNYGYTF
>TRBJ2-7|TRBV2|NA|14|TRBD1
TGTGCCAGCAGTGTAGGGACAGGGATCTACGAGCAGTACTTC
CASSVGTGIYEQYF
>TRBJ1-2|TRBV10-3|few|12|NA
TGTGCCATCAGTTCCGGGAGTCATGGCTACACCTTC
CAISSGSHGYTF
>TRBJ1-2|TRBV6-1|NA|13|TRBD1
TGTGCCACGGACAGGGTCTCTCTCGATGGCTACACCTTC
CATDRVSLDGYTF
>TRBJ2-3|TRBV6-4|once|15|NA
TGTGCCAGCAGTGACTCGCAGGGTAGCACAGATACGCAGTATTTT
CASSDSQGSTDTQYF
>TRBJ1-5|TRBV7-6|NA|11|NA
TGTGCCAGCAGCCTCGGGGACAATGAGCATTTT
CASSLGDNEHF
>TRBJ1-5|TRBV9|NA|15|NA
TGTGCCAGCAGCGTAGGTGGGGGGGGCAATCAGCCCCAGCATTTT
CASSVGGGGNQPQHF